Listed below are T cell receptor beta chains from one sample, sequenced in a study of cytomegalovirus exposure and HLA in healthy donors. The assay was immunoSEQ multiplex PCR, and TCRdb's table has in-frame clones only and misses some. The sample records fewer than 150,000 clones, roughly 75% being singletons. Specimen: PBMCs. These receptors originate from a man aged 25-45 years in good health and CMV-seronegative. The CDR3 runs from the conserved cysteine through the conserved F or W. The order of the fields is J gene, V gene, clone size, D gene, CDR3 protein, CDR3 DNA. A D gene is named only where the DNA matches it firmly. Clone sizes are given selectively: once, few, many, or a class where the clone is expanded.

TRBJ2-2 | TRBV15 | few | - | CATRNENKNTGELFF | TGTGCCACCAGAAACGAAAACAAGAACACCGGGGAGCTGTTTTTT
TRBJ2-3 | TRBV7-9 | - | TRBD1 | CASSPGQGVPTQYF | TGTGCCAGCAGCCCAGGACAGGGTGTACCCACGCAGTATTTT
TRBJ2-5 | TRBV7-9 | - | - | CASSLARIGRETQYF | TGTGCCAGCAGCTTAGCCAGGATTGGAAGAGAGACCCAGTACTTC
TRBJ1-2 | TRBV5-1 | - | TRBD1 | CASSLAEGGRGYTF | TGCGCCAGCAGCTTGGCAGAAGGGGGCAGGGGCTACACCTTC
TRBJ2-7 | TRBV7-9 | - | - | CASSLDSFYEQYF | TGTGCCAGCAGCTTAGATTCCTTCTACGAGCAGTACTTC
TRBJ2-4 | TRBV2 | once | TRBD1 | CASSQQAGDRTTF | TGTGCCAGCAGTCAGCAAGCTGGGGACAGGACCACGTTC
TRBJ2-3 | TRBV7-9 | few | TRBD2 | CASSPRTSGNPDTQYF | TGTGCCAGCAGCCCCAGGACTAGCGGGAATCCAGATACGCAGTATTTT
TRBJ2-5 | TRBV7-7 | - | TRBD1 | CASSQAGTGEETQYF | TGTGCCAGCAGCCAAGCCGGGACAGGGGAAGAGACCCAGTACTTC
TRBJ2-7 | TRBV6-6 | - | - | CASSYYPSGILYEQYF | TGTGCCAGCAGTTACTACCCCTCAGGGATCCTCTACGAGCAGTACTTC
TRBJ1-1 | TRBV30 | - | - | CAWSGQANTEAFF | TGTGCCTGGAGTGGACAGGCGAACACTGAAGCTTTCTTT
TRBJ2-7 | TRBV27 | - | - | CATRRDYEQYF | TGTGCCACCAGACGGGACTACGAGCAGTACTTC
TRBJ1-4 | TRBV6-6 | - | - | CASSYKVSRDEKLFF | TGTGCCAGCAGTTACAAGGTTTCTCGGGATGAAAAACTGTTTTTT
TRBJ1-1 | TRBV5-1 | once | - | CASSLASGGAMNTEAFF | TGCGCCAGCAGCTTGGCCTCGGGGGGCGCGATGAACACTGAAGCTTTCTTT
TRBJ1-2 | TRBV6-1 | - | - | CASSPRTENYGYTF | TGTGCCAGCAGTCCCCGGACAGAGAACTATGGCTACACCTTC
TRBJ2-3 | TRBV9 | - | TRBD2 | CASSSEVGTSGSPDTQYF | TGTGCCAGCAGCTCCGAAGTGGGGACTAGCGGGAGTCCGGATACGCAGTATTTT
TRBJ1-6 | TRBV5-1 | - | TRBD1 | CASSFGDRRYNSPLHF | TGCGCCAGCAGCTTTGGGGACAGACGATATAATTCACCCCTCCACTTT
TRBJ1-3 | TRBV5-6 | - | - | CASSLPSGNTIYF | TGTGCCAGCAGCTTGCCGTCGGGAAACACCATATATTTT
TRBJ2-7 | TRBV10-1 | - | - | CASSPDGVKAYEQYF | TGCGCCAGCAGCCCCGACGGAGTCAAGGCCTACGAGCAGTACTTC
TRBJ1-6 | TRBV7-2 | - | TRBD1 | CASSFRGQTYNSPLHF | TGTGCCAGCAGCTTCCGGGGACAGACCTATAATTCACCCCTCCACTTT
TRBJ1-1 | TRBV29-1 | - | TRBD1 | CSAGQGVNTEAFF | TGCAGCGCCGGACAGGGAGTGAACACTGAAGCTTTCTTT
TRBJ1-1 | TRBV15 | - | - | CATSRDHGQKAFF | TGTGCCACCAGCAGAGATCATGGACAGAAAGCTTTCTTT
TRBJ1-1 | TRBV9 | few | - | CASSPGAVNTEAFF | TGTGCCAGCAGCCCAGGGGCAGTGAACACTGAAGCTTTCTTT
TRBJ1-5 | TRBV9 | - | - | CASSVVYRAGQPQHF | TGTGCCAGCAGCGTAGTCTACAGGGCAGGTCAGCCCCAGCATTTT
TRBJ1-1 | TRBV28 | - | - | CASSPEMNREGLVEAFF | TGTGCCAGCAGTCCCGAGATGAACAGGGAGGGATTGGTTGAAGCTTTCTTT